A selection of T cell receptor beta chains follows, all from one sample in a study of blood T cell repertoires in COVID-19. Sequencing was performed with immunoSEQ multiplex PCR; in TCRdb, only in-frame clones are kept and a portion is missing. The sample has some 120,000 clones; around 87% are singletons. The sequenced material came from peripheral blood. These receptors were taken from a woman aged 55 to 70 with acute or convalescent COVID-19. CDR3s include the opening cysteine and the closing phenylalanine or tryptophan. D genes are given only for firm matches. The listing skips clone size in some rows; elsewhere it reads once, few, many or a size class.

d_gene: TRBD2; abundance: -; j_gene: TRBJ2-2; v_gene: TRBV19; CDR3nt: TGTGCCAGTAGTATGGTTCGCACTAGCGGGACCGGGGAGCTGTTTTTT; CDR3aa: CASSMVRTSGTGELFF
d_gene: -; abundance: few; j_gene: TRBJ2-2; v_gene: TRBV7-3; CDR3nt: TGTGCCAGCAGCCAAGACAGGGCGGGGACCGGGGAGCTGTTTTTT; CDR3aa: CASSQDRAGTGELFF
d_gene: -; abundance: -; j_gene: TRBJ2-5; v_gene: TRBV5-1; CDR3nt: TGCGCCAGCAGCTTGGGCCCGGGGGAAGAGACCCAGTACTTC; CDR3aa: CASSLGPGEETQYF
d_gene: -; abundance: -; j_gene: TRBJ2-3; v_gene: TRBV4-1; CDR3nt: TGCGCCAGCAGCCAGAGGACTAGCACAGATACGCAGTATTTT; CDR3aa: CASSQRTSTDTQYF
d_gene: TRBD2; abundance: -; j_gene: TRBJ2-7; v_gene: TRBV28; CDR3nt: TGTGCCAGCAGCCCCGTGGGACAACGACTAGCGGGCCTCTGGGAGCAGTACTTC; CDR3aa: CASSPVGQRLAGLWEQYF
d_gene: -; abundance: -; j_gene: TRBJ1-2; v_gene: TRBV5-4; CDR3nt: TGTGCCAGCAGCTTGGACGGGAACTATGGCTACACCTTC; CDR3aa: CASSLDGNYGYTF
d_gene: -; abundance: -; j_gene: TRBJ1-3; v_gene: TRBV15; CDR3nt: TGTGCCACCAGCAGAGATTCGGGAGTATCTGGAAACACCATATATTTT; CDR3aa: CATSRDSGVSGNTIYF
d_gene: -; abundance: -; j_gene: TRBJ1-1; v_gene: TRBV19; CDR3nt: TGTGCCAGTAGAGCCGAACAGGGTCGGATATACACTGAAGCTTTCTTT; CDR3aa: CASRAEQGRIYTEAFF
d_gene: TRBD2; abundance: -; j_gene: TRBJ2-1; v_gene: TRBV6-5; CDR3nt: TGTGCCAGCTCCTTCTTTAGCGGGAGCCCGTTCTTC; CDR3aa: CASSFFSGSPFF
d_gene: -; abundance: -; j_gene: TRBJ2-3; v_gene: TRBV24-1; CDR3nt: TGTGCCACCAGTGATCGACAGTTCAGAGATACGCAGTATTTT; CDR3aa: CATSDRQFRDTQYF
d_gene: -; abundance: once; j_gene: TRBJ2-1; v_gene: TRBV2; CDR3nt: TGTGCCAGCAGCTGGGGCACGAGAGCGGGTTACAATGAGCAGTTCTTC; CDR3aa: CASSWGTRAGYNEQFF
d_gene: TRBD1; abundance: -; j_gene: TRBJ2-1; v_gene: TRBV11-2; CDR3nt: TGTGCCAGCAGCTCCCCGGGACAGGGGGCTTATAATGAGCAGTTCTTC; CDR3aa: CASSSPGQGAYNEQFF
d_gene: TRBD1; abundance: -; j_gene: TRBJ1-4; v_gene: TRBV5-4; CDR3nt: TGTGCCAGCAGCTTCGACAGGGGGCGGAATGAAAAACTGTTTTTT; CDR3aa: CASSFDRGRNEKLFF